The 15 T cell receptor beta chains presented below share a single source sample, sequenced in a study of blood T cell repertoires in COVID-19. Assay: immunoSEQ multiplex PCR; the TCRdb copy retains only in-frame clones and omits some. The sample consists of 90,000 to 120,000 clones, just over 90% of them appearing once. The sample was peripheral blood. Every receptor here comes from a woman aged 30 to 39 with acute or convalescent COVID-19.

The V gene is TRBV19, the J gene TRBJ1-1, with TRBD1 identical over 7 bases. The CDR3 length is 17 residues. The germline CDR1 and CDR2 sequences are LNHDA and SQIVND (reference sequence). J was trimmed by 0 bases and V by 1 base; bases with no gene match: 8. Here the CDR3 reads CASSIAGQPTMNTEAFF. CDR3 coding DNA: TGTGCCAGTAGTATAGCGGGACAGCCGACAATGAACACTGAAGCTTTCTTT.

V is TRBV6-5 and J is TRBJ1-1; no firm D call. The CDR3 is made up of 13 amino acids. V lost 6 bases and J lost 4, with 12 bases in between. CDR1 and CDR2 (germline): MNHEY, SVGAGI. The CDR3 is CASSPYTGTEAFF. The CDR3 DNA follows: TGTGCCAGCAGCCCCTACACGGGCACTGAAGCTTTCTTT.

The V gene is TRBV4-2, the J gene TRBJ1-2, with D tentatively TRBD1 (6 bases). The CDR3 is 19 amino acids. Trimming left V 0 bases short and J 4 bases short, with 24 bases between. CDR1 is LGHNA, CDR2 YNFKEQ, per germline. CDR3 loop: CASSQDTGGDTTLIYGYTF. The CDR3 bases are TGTGCCAGCAGCCAAGATACGGGGGGGGACACTACTTTAATCTATGGCTACACCTTC.

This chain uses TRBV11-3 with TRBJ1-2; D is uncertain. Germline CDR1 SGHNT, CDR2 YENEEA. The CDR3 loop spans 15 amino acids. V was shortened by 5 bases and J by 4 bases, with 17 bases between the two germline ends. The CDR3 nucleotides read TGTGCCAGCAGCATAAGAGGGAGTGGAAGCTATGGCTACACCTTC. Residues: CASSIRGSGSYGYTF.

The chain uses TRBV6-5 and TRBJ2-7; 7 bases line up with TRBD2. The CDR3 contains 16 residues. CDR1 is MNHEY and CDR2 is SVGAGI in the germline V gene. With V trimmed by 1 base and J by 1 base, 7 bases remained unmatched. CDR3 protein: CASSYWSGTLSYEQYF. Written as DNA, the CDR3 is TGTGCCAGCAGTTACTGGAGCGGGACCCTTTCCTACGAGCAGTACTTC.

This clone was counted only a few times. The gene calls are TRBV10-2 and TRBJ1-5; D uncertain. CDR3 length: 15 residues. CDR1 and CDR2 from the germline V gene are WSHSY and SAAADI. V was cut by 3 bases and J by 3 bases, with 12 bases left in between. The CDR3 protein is CASSDGGTFNQPQHF. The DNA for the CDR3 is TGCGCCAGCAGTGATGGCGGAACCTTCAATCAGCCCCAGCATTTT.

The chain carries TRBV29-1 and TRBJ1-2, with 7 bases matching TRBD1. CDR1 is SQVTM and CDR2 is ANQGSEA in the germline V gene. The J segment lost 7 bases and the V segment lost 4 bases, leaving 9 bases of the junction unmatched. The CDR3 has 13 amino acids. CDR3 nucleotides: TGCAGCGTTGCCGCTAGGACAGGTTTTGGCTACACCTTC. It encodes CSVAARTGFGYTF.

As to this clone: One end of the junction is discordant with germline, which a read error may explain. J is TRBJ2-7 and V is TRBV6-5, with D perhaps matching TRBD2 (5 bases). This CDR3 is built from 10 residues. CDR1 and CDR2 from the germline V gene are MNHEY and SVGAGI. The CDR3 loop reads CARDRGYQSF. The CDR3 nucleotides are TGTGCCAGGGATCGGGGTTACCAGTCCTTC.

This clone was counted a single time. The CDR3 spells CASSPRTRSSYNEQFF. As DNA, the CDR3 is TGTGCCAGCAGCCCCCGGACTAGGAGCTCCTACAATGAGCAGTTCTTC. The V call is TRBV7-2, the J call TRBJ2-1, with 7 bases identical to TRBD2. After removal of 5 bases from V and 0 bases from J, the junction contained 7 bases not matched to a gene. The CDR3 loop spans 16 amino acids. Germline V lookup: CDR1 SGHTA, CDR2 FQGNSA.

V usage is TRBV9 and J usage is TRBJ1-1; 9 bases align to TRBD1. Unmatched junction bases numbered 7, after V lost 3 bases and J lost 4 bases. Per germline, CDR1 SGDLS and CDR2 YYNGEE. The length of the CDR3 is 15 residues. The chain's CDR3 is CASSGPGQGSTEAFF. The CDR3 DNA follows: TGTGCCAGCAGCGGACCGGGACAGGGTAGCACTGAAGCTTTCTTT. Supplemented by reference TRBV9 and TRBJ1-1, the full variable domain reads DSGVTQTPKHLITATGQRVTLRCSPRSGDLSVYWYQQSLDQGLQFLIQYYNGEERAKGNILERFSAQQFPDLHSELNLSSLELGDSALYFCASSGPGQGSTEAFFGQGTRLTVV.

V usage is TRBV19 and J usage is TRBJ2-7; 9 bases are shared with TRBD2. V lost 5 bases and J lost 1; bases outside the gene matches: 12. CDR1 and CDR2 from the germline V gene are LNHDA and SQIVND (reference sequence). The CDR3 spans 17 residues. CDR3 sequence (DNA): TGTGCCAGTAGTTTGCGGGGGGGCGACCTTGGATCCTACGAGCAGTACTTC. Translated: CASSLRGGDLGSYEQYF. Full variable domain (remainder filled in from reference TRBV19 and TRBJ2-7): DGGITQSPKYLFRKEGQNVTLSCEQNLNHDAMYWYRQDPGQGLRLIYYSQIVNDFQKGDIAEGYSVSREKKESFPLTVTSAQKNPTAFYLCASSLRGGDLGSYEQYFGPGTRLTVT.

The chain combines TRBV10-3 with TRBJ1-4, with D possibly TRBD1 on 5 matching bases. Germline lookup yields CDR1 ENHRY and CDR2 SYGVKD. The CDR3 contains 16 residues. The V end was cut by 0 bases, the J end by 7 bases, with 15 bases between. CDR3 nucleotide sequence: TGTGCCATCAGTGAGTCTGGAGGACGGGGGGGTGAAAAACTGTTTTTT. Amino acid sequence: CAISESGGRGGEKLFF.

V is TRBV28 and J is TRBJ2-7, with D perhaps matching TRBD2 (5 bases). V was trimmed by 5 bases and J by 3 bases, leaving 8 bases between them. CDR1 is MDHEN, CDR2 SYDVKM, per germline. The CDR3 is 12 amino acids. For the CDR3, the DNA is TGTGCCAGCAGTCATGACTACTACGAGCAGTACTTC. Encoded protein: CASSHDYYEQYF. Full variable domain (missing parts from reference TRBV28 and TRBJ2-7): DVKVTQSSRYLVKRTGEKVFLECVQDMDHENMFWYRQDPGLGLRLIYFSYDVKMKEKGDIPEGYSVSREKKERFSLILESASTNQTSMYLCASSHDYYEQYFGPGTRLTVT.

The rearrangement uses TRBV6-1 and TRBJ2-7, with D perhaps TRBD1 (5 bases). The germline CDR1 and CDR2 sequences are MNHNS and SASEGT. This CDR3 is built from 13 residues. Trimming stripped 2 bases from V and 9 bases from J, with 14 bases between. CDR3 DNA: TGTGCCAGCAGTGAACAGGGATGGGTAGGGCAGTACTTC. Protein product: CASSEQGWVGQYF.

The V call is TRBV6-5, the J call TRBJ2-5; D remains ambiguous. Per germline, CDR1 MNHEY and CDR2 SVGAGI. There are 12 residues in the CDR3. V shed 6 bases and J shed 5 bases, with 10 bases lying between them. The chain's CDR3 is CASRIDKETQYF. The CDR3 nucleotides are TGTGCCAGCAGGATCGACAAGGAGACCCAGTACTTC.